These 15 T cell receptor beta chains came from one sample sequenced in a study of T cells in tuberculosis. The table came from immunoSEQ multiplex PCR; TCRdb's copy has only in-frame clones and leaves some out. The data contain about 43,000 clones, 95% of them singletons. The sequenced sample was PBMCs. These receptors were collected from a donor aged 10 to 29 with latent tuberculosis or without tuberculosis infection.

The chain couples TRBV28 to TRBJ1-6, with D possibly matching TRBD1 (5 bases). V lost 4 bases and J lost 7, with 11 bases in between. The CDR3 contains 14 residues. Germline assignment: CDR1 MDHEN and CDR2 SYDVKM. The CDR3: CASSYRGVNSPLHF. CDR3 coding DNA: TGTGCCAGCAGTTATCGGGGGGTGAATTCACCCCTCCACTTT.

This clone was counted once. The rearrangement uses TRBV30 and TRBJ2-7; 11 bases agree with TRBD1. V was clipped by 1 base and J by 4 bases; unmatched bases: 3. The CDR3 covers 14 residues. Germline V gene data show CDR1 as GTSNPN and CDR2 as SVGIG (reference sequence). The CDR3 sequence is CAWSGGTGGYEQYF. The CDR3 DNA follows: TGTGCCTGGAGTGGGGGGACAGGGGGGTACGAGCAGTACTTC. Variable domain in full (rest from reference TRBV30 and TRBJ2-7): SQTIHQWPATLVQPVGSPLSLECTVEGTSNPNLYWYRQAAGRGLQLLFYSVGIGQISSEVPQNLSASRPQDRQFILSSKKLLLSDSGFYLCAWSGGTGGYEQYFGPGTRLTVT.

The table lists this clone with a few counts. This sequence joins TRBV5-4 and TRBJ1-1; D may be TRBD1 (5 bases). Trimming shortened V by 3 bases and J by 2 bases, and 11 bases separated the two germline ends. This CDR3 contains 14 residues. Germline loops: CDR1 SGHNT, CDR2 YYREEE (reference sequence). The CDR3 protein is CASSWAGTNTEAFF. CDR3 sequence (DNA): TGTGCCAGCAGCTGGGCTGGGACTAACACTGAAGCTTTCTTT.

J is TRBJ1-1 and V is TRBV7-2; 7 nucleotides line up with TRBD1. CDR3 length equals 16 residues. CDR1 and CDR2 from the germline V gene are SGHTA and FQGNSA. The junction had 13 bases not matched to a gene; V was cut back by 4 bases and J by 5 bases. As DNA, the CDR3 is TGTGCCAGCAGCTCTGCACAGGGGTTGGGCGAAACTGAAGCTTTCTTT. This gives the protein CASSSAQGLGETEAFF.

This sequence joins TRBV28 and TRBJ1-2, with 12 positions matching TRBD1. This CDR3 has 16 amino acids. Trimming took 5 bases from V and 2 from J; bases not matched to a gene: 6. The germline V gene has CDR1 MDHEN and CDR2 SYDVKM. CDR3: CASSPGQGASNYGYTF. Here the CDR3 DNA reads TGTGCCAGCAGTCCGGGACAGGGGGCTTCCAACTATGGCTACACCTTC.

This clone was observed a handful of times. The chain couples TRBV29-1 to TRBJ2-1, with 15 bases matching TRBD2. The CDR3 extends over 12 amino acids. J was trimmed by 14 bases and V by 1 base; bases with no gene match: 0. Germline V gene sequence: CDR1 SQVTM, CDR2 ANQGSEA. CDR3 bases: TGCAGCGTTGAAGGGACTAGCGGGGGGGAGTTCTTC. Translation: CSVEGTSGGEFF.

The rearrangement links TRBV28 to TRBJ2-2; the D gene is possibly TRBD1 (5 bases). Per germline, CDR1 MDHEN and CDR2 SYDVKM. The CDR3 sequence is 14 residues long. Trimming cost V 6 bases and J 1 base, with 9 bases left between them. CDR3 bases: TGTGCCAGCAGGGGAACAGGGAACACCGGGGAGCTGTTTTTT. Translated, it gives CASRGTGNTGELFF.

A single count supports this clone. The chain couples TRBV9 to TRBJ1-4, with D uncertain. CDR1 and CDR2 from the germline V gene are SGDLS and YYNGEE. The CDR3 is made up of 14 amino acids. V lost 1 base and J 4 bases, leaving 8 bases between the germline ends. CDR3 in amino acids: CASSVMPGNEKLFF. CDR3 bases: TGTGCCAGCAGCGTAATGCCGGGTAATGAAAAACTGTTTTTT.

In the case of this clone: Its ends do not fully match the called genes, so a read error is possible. This chain links TRBV2 with TRBJ1-1, with 9 bases lining up with TRBD1. Germline V gene lookup returns CDR1 SNHLY and CDR2 FYNNEI. This CDR3 is built from 17 residues. The CDR3 here is CEAGPTGGSRVNTEAFF. The DNA for the CDR3 is TGCGAGGCCGGTCCCACAGGGGGCTCACGGGTGAATACTGAAGCTTTCTTT. The full variable domain, rest sourced from reference TRBV2 and TRBJ1-1, is EPEVTQTPSHQVTQMGQEVILRCVPISNHLYFYWYRQILGQKVEFLVSFYNNEISEKSEIFDDQFSVERPDGSNFTLKIRSTKLEDSAMYFCEAGPTGGSRVNTEAFFGQGTRLTVV.

The gene calls are TRBV5-8 and TRBJ1-4; D is ambiguous. V was clipped by 2 bases and J by 6 bases, with 5 bases between them. The V gene's germline CDR1 is SGHTS and CDR2 YDEGEE. The CDR3 is made up of 12 amino acids. CDR3 sequence: CASSFPDEKLFF. The CDR3 nucleotides are TGTGCCAGCAGCTTCCCAGATGAAAAACTGTTTTTT.

The chain uses TRBV4-1 and TRBJ1-5, with 7 nucleotides matching TRBD1. Germline V gene sequence: CDR1 MGHRA, CDR2 YSYEKL. This CDR3 comprises 18 residues. J was trimmed by 0 bases and V by 2 bases; bases with no gene match: 10. This chain's CDR3 is CASSQFGDRPYSNQPQHF. CDR3 sequence (DNA): TGCGCCAGCAGCCAATTTGGGGACAGACCCTATAGCAATCAGCCCCAGCATTTT.

This clone was recorded only once. This rearrangement joins TRBV5-5 to TRBJ2-1, with D possibly matching TRBD1 (5 bases). Trimming took 1 base from V and 0 from J, leaving 8 bases between them. Germline CDR1 is SGHKS and CDR2 is YYEKEE (reference sequence). CDR3 length equals 15 residues. CDR3 loop: CASSLTGSSYNEQFF. The DNA for the CDR3 is TGTGCCAGCAGCTTGACAGGAAGCTCCTACAATGAGCAGTTCTTC.

The chain has TRBV6-1 and TRBJ1-1, with a tentative D call TRBD1 (5 bases). In germline, CDR1 is MNHNS, CDR2 SASEGT. The CDR3 is 15 amino acids. V was cut by 0 bases and J by 0 bases, with 8 bases left in between. CDR3 DNA sequence: TGTGCCAGCAGTGAAGCGCCAGGGATGAACACTGAAGCTTTCTTT. It codes for CASSEAPGMNTEAFF.

The chain uses TRBV19 and TRBJ1-5; maybe TRBD1 (5 bases). V lost 4 bases and J lost 0, with 10 bases in between. This CDR3 spans 15 amino acids. In germline, CDR1 is LNHDA, CDR2 SQIVND (reference sequence). Here the CDR3 DNA reads TGTGCCAGTAGTACCGTAGGGGTTAGCAATCAGCCCCAGCATTTT. Translation: CASSTVGVSNQPQHF.

The gene calls are TRBV19 and TRBJ1-2; 7 positions agree with TRBD1. From germline, CDR1 is LNHDA and CDR2 SQIVND (reference sequence). The J segment lost 6 bases and the V segment lost 4 bases, leaving 5 bases of the junction unmatched. The CDR3 totals 13 residues. CDR3 coding DNA: TGTGCCAGTAGTAGGAGGGGGCTAGATGGCTACACCTTC. Translated, it gives CASSRRGLDGYTF.